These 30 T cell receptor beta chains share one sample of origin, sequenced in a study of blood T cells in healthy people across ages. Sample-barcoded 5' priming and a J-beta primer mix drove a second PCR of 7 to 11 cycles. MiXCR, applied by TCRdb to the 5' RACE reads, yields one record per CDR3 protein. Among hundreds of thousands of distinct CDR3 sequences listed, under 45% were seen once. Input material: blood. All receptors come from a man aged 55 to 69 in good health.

Here the CDR3 reads CSARRVGYEQYF. In DNA form, the CDR3 reads TGCAGTGCTAGAAGAGTTGGATACGAGCAGTACTTC. The J gene is TRBJ2-7, the V gene TRBV20-1, with unresolved D. CDR3 length equals 12 residues. Germline V lookup: CDR1 DFQATT, CDR2 SNEGSKA (reference sequence). Trimming pared 2 bases from V and 4 bases from J, leaving 9 bases between.

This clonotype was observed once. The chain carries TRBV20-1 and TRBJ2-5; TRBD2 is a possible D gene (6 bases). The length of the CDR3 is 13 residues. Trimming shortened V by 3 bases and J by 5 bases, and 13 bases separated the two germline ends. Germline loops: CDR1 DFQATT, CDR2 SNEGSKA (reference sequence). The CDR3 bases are TGCAGTGCTAGCAGACTAGTCGGGGAGACCCAGTACTTC. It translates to CSASRLVGETQYF.

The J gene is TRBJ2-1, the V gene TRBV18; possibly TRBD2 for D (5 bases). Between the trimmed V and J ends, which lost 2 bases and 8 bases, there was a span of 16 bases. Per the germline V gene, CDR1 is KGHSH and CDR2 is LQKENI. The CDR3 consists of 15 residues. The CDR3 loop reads CASSPTQASPDEQFF. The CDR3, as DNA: TGTGCCAGCTCACCAACCCAGGCTAGCCCGGATGAGCAGTTCTTC.

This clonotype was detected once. For the CDR3, the DNA is TGCAGCGTGTTAGGACAGGGTTACACCGGGGAGCTGTTTTTT. Translating gives CSVLGQGYTGELFF. The J gene is TRBJ2-2, the V gene TRBV29-1, with TRBD1 matching 8 bases. Germline values: CDR1 SQVTM, CDR2 ANQGSEA. There are 14 residues in the CDR3. J was trimmed by 3 bases and V by 6 bases; bases with no gene match: 6.

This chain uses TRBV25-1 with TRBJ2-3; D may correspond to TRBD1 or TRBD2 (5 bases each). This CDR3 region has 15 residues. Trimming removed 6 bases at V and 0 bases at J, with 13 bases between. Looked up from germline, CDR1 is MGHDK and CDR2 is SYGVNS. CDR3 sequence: CASSPRDGSTDTQYF. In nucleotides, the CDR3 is TGTGCCAGCAGCCCCCGGGACGGGAGCACAGATACGCAGTATTTT.

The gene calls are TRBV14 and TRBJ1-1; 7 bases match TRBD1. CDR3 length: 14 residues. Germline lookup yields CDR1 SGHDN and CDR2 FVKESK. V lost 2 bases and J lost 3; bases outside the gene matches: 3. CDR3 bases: TGTGCCAGCAGCCAACGGAGGGGGCACACTGAAGCTTTCTTT. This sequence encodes CASSQRRGHTEAFF.

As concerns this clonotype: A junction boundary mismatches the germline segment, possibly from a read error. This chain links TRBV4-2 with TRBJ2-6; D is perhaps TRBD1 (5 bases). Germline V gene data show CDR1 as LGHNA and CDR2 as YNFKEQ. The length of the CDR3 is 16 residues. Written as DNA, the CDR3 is TGTGCCAGCAGCCAGGACGACAATTCTGGGGCCAACGTCCTGGCTTTC. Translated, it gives CASSQDDNSGANVLAF.

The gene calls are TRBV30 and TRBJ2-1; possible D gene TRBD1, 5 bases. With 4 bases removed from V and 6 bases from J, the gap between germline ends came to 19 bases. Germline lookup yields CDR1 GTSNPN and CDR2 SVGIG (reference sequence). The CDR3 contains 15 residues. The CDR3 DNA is TGTGCCTGGAACCATCGGCTTGTTAGGGGCAATGAGCAGTTCTTC. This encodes CAWNHRLVRGNEQFF. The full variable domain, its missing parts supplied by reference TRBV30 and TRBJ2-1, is SQTIHQWPATLVQPVGSPLSLECTVEGTSNPNLYWYRQAAGRGLQLLFYSVGIGQISSEVPQNLSASRPQDRQFILSSKKLLLSDSGFYLCAWNHRLVRGNEQFFGPGTRLTVL.

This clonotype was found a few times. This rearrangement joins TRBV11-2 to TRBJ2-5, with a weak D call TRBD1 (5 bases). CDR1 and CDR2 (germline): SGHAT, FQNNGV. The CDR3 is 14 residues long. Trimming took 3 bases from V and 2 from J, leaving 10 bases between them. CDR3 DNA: TGTGCCAGCAGCTTTCTTAAGGGGCAAGAGACCCAGTACTTC. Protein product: CASSFLKGQETQYF.

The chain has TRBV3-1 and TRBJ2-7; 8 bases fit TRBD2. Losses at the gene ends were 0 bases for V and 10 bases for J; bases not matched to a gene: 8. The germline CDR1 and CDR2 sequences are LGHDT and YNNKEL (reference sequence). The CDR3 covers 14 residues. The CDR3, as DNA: TGTGCCAGCAGCCAAGAACTAGCGGTCTCCAGACAGTACTTC. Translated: CASSQELAVSRQYF.

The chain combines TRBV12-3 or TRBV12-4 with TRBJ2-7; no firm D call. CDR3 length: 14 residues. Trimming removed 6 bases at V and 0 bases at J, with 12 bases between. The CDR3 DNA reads TGTGCCAGCAGGTTAACAGCAAGCTCCTACGAGCAGTACTTC. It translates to CASRLTASSYEQYF.

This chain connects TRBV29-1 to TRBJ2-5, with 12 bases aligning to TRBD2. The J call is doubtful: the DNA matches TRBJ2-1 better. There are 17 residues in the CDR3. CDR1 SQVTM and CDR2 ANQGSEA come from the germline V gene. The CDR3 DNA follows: TGCAGCGTTGAAGATCCCCGGACTAGCGGGGAGAAAGAGACCCAGTTCTTC. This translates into CSVEDPRTSGEKETQFF.

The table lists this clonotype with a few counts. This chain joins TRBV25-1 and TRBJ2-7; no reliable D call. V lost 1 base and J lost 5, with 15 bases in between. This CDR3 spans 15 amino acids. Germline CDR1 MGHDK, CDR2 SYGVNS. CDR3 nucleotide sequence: TGTGCCAGCAGTGAATGGCGAACCCCCTGTAACGAGCAGTACTTC. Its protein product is CASSEWRTPCNEQYF.

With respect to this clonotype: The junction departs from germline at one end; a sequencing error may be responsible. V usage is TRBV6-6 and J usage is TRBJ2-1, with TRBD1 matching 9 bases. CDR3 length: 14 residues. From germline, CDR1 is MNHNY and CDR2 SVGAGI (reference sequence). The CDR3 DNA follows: TGTGCCAGCACAGCTCGACAGGGGGGCAATGGGCAGTTCTTC. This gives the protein CASTARQGGNGQFF.

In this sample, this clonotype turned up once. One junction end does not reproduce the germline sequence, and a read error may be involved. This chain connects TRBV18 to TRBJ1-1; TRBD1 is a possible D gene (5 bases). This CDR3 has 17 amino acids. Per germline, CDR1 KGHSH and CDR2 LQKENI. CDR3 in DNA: TGTGCCAGCTCACCCGGGACGCCGTTACGCGAGAACACTAAAGCTTTCTTT. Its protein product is CASSPGTPLRENTKAFF.

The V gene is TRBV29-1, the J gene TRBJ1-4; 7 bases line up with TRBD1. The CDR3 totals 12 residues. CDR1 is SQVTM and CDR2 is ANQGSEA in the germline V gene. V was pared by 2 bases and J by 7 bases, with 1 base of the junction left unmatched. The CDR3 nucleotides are TGCAGCGTTGAACAGGGGGGTGAAAAACTGTTTTTT. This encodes CSVEQGGEKLFF.

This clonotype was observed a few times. The CDR3: CASSSFQGDYGYTF. Written as DNA, the CDR3 is TGTGCCAGCAGTTCTTTCCAGGGGGACTATGGCTACACCTTC. The chain employs TRBV25-1 and TRBJ1-2; 7 bases fit TRBD1. V trimming: 5 bases; J trimming: 3 bases; junction bases outside the gene matches: 6. This CDR3 is built from 14 residues. The germline CDR1 and CDR2 sequences are MGHDK and SYGVNS.

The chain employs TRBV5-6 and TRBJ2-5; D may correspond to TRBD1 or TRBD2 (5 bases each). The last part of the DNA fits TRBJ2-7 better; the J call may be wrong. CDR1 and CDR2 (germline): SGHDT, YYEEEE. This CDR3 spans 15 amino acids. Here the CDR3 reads CASSPIGDGGYEQYF. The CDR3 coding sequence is TGTGCCAGCAGCCCCATAGGGGACGGCGGATACGAGCAGTACTTC.

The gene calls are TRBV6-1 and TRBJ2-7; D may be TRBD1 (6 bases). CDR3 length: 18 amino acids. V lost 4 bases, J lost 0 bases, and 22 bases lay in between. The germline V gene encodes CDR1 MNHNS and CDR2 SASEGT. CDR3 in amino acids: CASSGSEGGRYNSYEQYF. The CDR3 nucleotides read TGTGCCAGCAGTGGCAGTGAAGGGGGACGCTACAACTCCTACGAGCAGTACTTC.

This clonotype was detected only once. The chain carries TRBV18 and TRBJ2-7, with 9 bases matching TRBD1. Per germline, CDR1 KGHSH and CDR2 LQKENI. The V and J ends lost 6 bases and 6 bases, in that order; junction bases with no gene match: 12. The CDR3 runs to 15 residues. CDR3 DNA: TGTGCCAGCTCCCTAACCGGGACAGGGCTTAGCGAGCAGTACTTC. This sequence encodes CASSLTGTGLSEQYF.

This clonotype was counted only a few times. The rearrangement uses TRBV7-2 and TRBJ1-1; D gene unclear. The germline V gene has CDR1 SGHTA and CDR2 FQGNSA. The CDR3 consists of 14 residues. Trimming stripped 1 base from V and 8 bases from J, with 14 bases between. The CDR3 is CASSLDPGEPEAFF. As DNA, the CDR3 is TGTGCCAGCAGCTTAGACCCCGGGGAACCCGAAGCTTTCTTT.

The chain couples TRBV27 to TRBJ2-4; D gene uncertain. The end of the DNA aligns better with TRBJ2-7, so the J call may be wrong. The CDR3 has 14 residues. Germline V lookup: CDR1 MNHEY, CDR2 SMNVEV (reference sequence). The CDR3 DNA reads TGTGCCAGCAGTTTATCTCGGGTAGCCTACGAGCAGTACTTC. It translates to CASSLSRVAYEQYF.

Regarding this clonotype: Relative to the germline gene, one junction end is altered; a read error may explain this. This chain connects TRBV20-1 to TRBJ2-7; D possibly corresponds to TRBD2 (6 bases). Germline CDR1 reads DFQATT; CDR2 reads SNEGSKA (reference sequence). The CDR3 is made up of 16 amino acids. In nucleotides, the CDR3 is TGCAGCGCTAGTTATTTGGCGGGACTTAAGTGCTACGAGCAGTACTTC. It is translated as CSASYLAGLKCYEQYF.

The CDR3: CASSYSGEIGQPQHF. Written as DNA, the CDR3 is TGTGCCAGCAGTTACTCAGGGGAGATAGGTCAGCCCCAGCATTTT. The chain recombines TRBV6-5 with TRBJ1-5, with D possibly TRBD1 on 5 matching bases. V lost 0 bases to trimming and J lost 6 bases, with 12 bases between them. Germline V CDR1 and CDR2: MNHEY, SVGAGI. The CDR3 consists of 15 residues.

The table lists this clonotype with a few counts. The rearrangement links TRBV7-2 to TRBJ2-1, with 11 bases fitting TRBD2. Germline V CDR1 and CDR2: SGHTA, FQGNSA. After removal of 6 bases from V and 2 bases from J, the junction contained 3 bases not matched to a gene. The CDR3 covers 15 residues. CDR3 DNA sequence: TGTGCCAGCAGAATAGCGGGGGGGCCCTACAATGAGCAGTTCTTC. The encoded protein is CASRIAGGPYNEQFF.

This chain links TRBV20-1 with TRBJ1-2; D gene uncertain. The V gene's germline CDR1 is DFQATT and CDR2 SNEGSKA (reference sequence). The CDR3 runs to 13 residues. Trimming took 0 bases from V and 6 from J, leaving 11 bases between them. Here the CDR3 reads CSAREALGNGYTF. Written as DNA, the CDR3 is TGCAGTGCTAGAGAGGCCCTAGGCAATGGCTACACCTTC.

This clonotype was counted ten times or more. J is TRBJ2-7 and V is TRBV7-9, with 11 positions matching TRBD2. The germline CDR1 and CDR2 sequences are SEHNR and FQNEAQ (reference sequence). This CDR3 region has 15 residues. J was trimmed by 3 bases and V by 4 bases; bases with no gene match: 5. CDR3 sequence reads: CASSSGTSGIYEQYF. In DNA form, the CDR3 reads TGTGCCAGCAGCTCCGGGACTAGCGGAATCTACGAGCAGTACTTC.

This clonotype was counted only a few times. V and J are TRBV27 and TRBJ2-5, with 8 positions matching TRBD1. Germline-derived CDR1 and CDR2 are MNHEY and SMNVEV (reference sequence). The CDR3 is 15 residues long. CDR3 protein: CTNLLDRGRNNEQYF. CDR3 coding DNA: TGTACCAACCTCTTAGACAGGGGCCGAAACAATGAGCAGTACTTC.

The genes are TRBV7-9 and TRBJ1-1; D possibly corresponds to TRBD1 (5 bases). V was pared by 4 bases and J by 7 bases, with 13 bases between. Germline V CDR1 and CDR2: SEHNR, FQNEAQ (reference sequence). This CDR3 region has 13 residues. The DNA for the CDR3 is TGTGCCAGCAGCTCGGGGGGTGCAGGTGAAGCTTTCTTT. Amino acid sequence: CASSSGGAGEAFF.

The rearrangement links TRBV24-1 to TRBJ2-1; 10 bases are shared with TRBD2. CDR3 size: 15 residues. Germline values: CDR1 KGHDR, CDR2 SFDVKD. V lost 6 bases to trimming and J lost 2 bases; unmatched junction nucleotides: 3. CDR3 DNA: TGTGCCACCAGTCTTAGCGGGGGGACCTACAATGAGCAGTTCTTC. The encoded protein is CATSLSGGTYNEQFF.